This T cell receptor (beta chain) was sequenced during a study of T cell changes during pregnancy in multiple sclerosis. The protocol was immunoSEQ multiplex PCR, while the TCRdb copy is restricted to in-frame clones and leaves out a portion. The table records tens of thousands of clones, roughly 93% of them present only once. This receptor was taken from a female donor with multiple sclerosis, enrolled in a pregnancy study. The material was peripheral blood, obtained in the second trimester of pregnancy.

CDR3 protein: CASSLGDNSPLHF. The DNA for the CDR3 is TGTGCCAGCAGCTTAGGAGATAATTCACCCCTCCACTTT. The gene calls are TRBV7-6 and TRBJ1-6; D remains ambiguous. V lost 1 base and J lost 5, with 3 bases in between. The CDR3 contains 13 residues. The V gene's germline CDR1 is SGHVS and CDR2 FNYEAQ.